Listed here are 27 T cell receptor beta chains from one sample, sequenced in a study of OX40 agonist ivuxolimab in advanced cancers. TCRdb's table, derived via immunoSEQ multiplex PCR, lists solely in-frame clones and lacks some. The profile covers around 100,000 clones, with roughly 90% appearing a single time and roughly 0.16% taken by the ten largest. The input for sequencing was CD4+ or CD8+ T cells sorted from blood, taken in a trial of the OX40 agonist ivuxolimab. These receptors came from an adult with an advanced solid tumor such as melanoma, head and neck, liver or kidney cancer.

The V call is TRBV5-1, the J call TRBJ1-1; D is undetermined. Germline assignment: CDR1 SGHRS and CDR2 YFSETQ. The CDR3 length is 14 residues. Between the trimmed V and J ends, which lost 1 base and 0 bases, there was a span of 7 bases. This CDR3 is CASSLLTVNTEAFF. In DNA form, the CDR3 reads TGCGCCAGCAGCTTGTTAACGGTGAACACTGAAGCTTTCTTT.

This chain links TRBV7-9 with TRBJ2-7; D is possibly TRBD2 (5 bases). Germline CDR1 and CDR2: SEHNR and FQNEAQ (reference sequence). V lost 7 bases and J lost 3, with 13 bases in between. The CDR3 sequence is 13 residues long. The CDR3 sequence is CASIPSSSYEQYF. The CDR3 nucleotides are TGTGCCAGCATACCTAGCTCGAGCTACGAGCAGTACTTC.

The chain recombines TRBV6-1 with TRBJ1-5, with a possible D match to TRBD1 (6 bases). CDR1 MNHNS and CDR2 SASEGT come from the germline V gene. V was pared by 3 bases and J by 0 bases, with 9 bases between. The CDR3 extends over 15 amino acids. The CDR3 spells CASSDLGHSNQPQHF. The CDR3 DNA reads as TGTGCCAGCAGTGATTTGGGACATAGCAATCAGCCCCAGCATTTT.

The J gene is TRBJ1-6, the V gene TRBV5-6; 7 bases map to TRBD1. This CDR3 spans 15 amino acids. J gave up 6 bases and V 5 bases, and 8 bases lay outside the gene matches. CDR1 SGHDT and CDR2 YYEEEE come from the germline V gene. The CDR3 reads CASSPPGQRNSPLHF. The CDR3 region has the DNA TGTGCCAGCAGTCCTCCGGGACAGCGTAATTCACCCCTCCACTTT. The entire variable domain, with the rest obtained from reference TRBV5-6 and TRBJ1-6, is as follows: DAGVTQSPTHLIKTRGQQVTLRCSPKSGHDTVSWYQQALGQGPQFIFQYYEEEERQRGNFPDRFSGHQFPNYSSELNVNALLLGDSALYLCASSPPGQRNSPLHFGNGTRLTVT.

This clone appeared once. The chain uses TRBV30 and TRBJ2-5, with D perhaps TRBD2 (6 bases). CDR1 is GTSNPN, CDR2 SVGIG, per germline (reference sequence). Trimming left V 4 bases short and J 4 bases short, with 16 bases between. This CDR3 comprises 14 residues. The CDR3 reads CAWIRLGGGETQYF. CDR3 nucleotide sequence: TGTGCCTGGATACGTTTGGGAGGAGGAGAGACCCAGTACTTC.

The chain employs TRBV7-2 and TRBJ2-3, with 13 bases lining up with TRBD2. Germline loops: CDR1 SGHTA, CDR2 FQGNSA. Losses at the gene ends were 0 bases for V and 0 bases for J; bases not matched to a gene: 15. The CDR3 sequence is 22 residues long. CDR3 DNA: TGTGCCAGCAGCTTAGCCAGACTAGCGGGAGGAATTGGGCTTACTAGCACAGATACGCAGTATTTT. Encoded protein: CASSLARLAGGIGLTSTDTQYF.

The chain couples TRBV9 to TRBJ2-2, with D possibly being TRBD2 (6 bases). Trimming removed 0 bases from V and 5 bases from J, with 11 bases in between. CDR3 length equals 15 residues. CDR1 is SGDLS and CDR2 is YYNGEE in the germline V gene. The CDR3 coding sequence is TGTGCCAGCAGCGTAGGAGGGGCGGGGACCGGGGAGCTGTTTTTT. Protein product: CASSVGGAGTGELFF.

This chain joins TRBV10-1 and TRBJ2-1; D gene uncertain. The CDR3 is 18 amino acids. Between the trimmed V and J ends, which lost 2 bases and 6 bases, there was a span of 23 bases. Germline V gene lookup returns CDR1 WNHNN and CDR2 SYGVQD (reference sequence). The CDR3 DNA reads TGCGCCAGCAGTGAGAAACGTAGAGCAACCGCTAAGCTCAATGAGCAGTTCTTC. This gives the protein CASSEKRRATAKLNEQFF.

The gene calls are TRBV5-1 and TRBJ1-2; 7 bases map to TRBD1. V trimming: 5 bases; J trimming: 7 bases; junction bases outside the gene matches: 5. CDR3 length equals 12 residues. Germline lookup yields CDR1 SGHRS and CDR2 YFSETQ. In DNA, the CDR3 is TGCGCCAGCAGTCGGGACAGTCTTGGCTACACCTTC. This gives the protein CASSRDSLGYTF.

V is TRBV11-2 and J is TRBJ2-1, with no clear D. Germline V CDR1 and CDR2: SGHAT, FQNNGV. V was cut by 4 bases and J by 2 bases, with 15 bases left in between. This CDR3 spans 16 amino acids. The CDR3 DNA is TGTGCCAGCAGCTCGTACAGCGTCCCGACCTACAATGAGCAGTTCTTC. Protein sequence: CASSSYSVPTYNEQFF. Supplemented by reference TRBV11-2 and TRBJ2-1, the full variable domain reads EAGVAQSPRYKIIEKRQSVAFWCNPISGHATLYWYQQILGQGPKLLIQFQNNGVVDDSQLPKDRFSAERLKGVDSTLKIQPAKLEDSAVYLCASSSYSVPTYNEQFFGPGTRLTVL.

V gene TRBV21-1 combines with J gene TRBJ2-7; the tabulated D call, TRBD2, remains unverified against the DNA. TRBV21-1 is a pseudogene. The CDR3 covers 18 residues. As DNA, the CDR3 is TGTGCCAGCAGCAAAAGGAGCCGGACTAGCGGGATAAAATCCGAGCAGTACTTC. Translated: CASSKRSRTSGIKSEQYF.

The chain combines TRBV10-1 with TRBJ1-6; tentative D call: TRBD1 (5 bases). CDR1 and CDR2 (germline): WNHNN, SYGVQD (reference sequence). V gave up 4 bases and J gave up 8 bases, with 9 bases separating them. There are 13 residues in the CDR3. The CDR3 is CASSAGTDSPLHF. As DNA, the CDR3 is TGCGCCAGCAGTGCCGGGACGGATTCACCCCTCCACTTT.

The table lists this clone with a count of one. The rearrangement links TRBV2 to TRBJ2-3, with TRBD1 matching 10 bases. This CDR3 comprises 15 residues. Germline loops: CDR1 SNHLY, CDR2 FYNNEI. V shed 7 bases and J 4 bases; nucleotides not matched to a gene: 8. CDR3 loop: CASILTGGVADTQYF. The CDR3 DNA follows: TGTGCCAGCATTCTGACAGGGGGCGTAGCAGATACGCAGTATTTT. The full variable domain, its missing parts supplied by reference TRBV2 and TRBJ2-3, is EPEVTQTPSHQVTQMGQEVILRCVPISNHLYFYWYRQILGQKVEFLVSFYNNEISEKSEIFDDQFSVERPDGSNFTLKIRSTKLEDSAMYFCASILTGGVADTQYFGPGTRLTVL.

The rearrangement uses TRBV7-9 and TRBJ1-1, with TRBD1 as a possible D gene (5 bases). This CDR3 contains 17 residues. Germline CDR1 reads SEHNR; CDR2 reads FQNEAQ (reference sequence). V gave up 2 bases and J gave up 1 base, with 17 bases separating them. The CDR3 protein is CASSLPFTDRRNTEAFF. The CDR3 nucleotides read TGTGCCAGCAGCTTACCTTTCACCGACAGAAGGAACACTGAAGCTTTCTTT.

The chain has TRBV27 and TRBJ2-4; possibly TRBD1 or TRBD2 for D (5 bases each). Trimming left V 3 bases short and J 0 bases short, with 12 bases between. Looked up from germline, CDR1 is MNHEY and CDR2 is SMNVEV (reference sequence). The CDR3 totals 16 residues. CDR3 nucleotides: TGTGCCAGCAGTTTCGACGGGGCGCTAGCCAAAAACATTCAGTACTTC. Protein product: CASSFDGALAKNIQYF.

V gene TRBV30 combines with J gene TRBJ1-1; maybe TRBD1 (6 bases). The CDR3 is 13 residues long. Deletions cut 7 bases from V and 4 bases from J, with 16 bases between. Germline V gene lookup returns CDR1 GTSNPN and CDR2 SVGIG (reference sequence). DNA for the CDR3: TGTGCCTTAGTCAGGGGATTGAGCACTGAAGCTTTCTTT. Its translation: CALVRGLSTEAFF.

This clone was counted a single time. The CDR3 nucleotides read TGTGCCAGCAGTGAGACAGCTCTCTCTGGGGCCAACGTCCTGACTTTC. Its translation: CASSETALSGANVLTF. The rearrangement joins TRBV6-1 to TRBJ2-6, with D tentatively TRBD1 (5 bases). Germline V gives CDR1 MNHNS, CDR2 SASEGT. The CDR3 consists of 16 residues. Trimming stripped 3 bases from V and 0 bases from J, with 9 bases between.

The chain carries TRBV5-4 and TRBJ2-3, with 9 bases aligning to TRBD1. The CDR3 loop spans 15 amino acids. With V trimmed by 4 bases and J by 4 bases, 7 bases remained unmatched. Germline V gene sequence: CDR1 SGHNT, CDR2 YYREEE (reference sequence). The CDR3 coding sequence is TGTGCCAGCAGCCAACGGGACAGGGAGGCAGATACGCAGTATTTT. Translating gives CASSQRDREADTQYF. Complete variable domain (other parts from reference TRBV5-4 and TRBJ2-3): ETGVTQSPTHLIKTRGQQVTLRCSSQSGHNTVSWYQQALGQGPQFIFQYYREEENGRGNFPPRFSGLQFPNYSSELNVNALELDDSALYLCASSQRDREADTQYFGPGTRLTVL.

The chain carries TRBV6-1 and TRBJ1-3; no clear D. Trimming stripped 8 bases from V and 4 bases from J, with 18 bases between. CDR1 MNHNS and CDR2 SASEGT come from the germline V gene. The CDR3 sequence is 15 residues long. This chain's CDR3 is CASSERAVGGNTIYF. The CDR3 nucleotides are TGTGCCAGCTCCGAAAGGGCGGTGGGCGGAAACACCATATATTTT.

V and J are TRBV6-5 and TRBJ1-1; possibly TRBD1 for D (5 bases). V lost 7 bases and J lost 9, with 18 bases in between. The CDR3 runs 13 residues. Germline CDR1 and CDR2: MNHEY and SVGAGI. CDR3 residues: CASIREGAGQAFF. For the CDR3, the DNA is TGTGCCAGCATCCGTGAAGGGGCCGGGCAAGCTTTCTTT.

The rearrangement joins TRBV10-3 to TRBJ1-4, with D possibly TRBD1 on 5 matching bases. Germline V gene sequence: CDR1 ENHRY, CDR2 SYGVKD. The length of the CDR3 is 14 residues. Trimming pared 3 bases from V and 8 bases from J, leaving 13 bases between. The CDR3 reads CAISEGRRGEKLFF. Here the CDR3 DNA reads TGTGCCATCAGTGAAGGGCGAAGGGGAGAAAAACTGTTTTTT.

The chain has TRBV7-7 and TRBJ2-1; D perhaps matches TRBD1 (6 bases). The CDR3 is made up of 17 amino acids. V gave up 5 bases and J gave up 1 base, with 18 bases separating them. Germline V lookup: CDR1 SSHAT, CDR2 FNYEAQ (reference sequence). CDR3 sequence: CASSRSLGQRSYNEQFF. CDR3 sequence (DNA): TGTGCCAGCAGCCGGTCACTTGGACAGCGTTCCTACAATGAGCAGTTCTTC. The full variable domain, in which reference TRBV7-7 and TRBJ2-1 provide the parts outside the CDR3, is GAGVSQSPRYKVTKRGQDVTLRCDPISSHATLYWYQQALGQGPEFLTYFNYEAQPDKSGLPSDRFSAERPEGSISTLTIQRTEQRDSAMYRCASSRSLGQRSYNEQFFGPGTRLTVL.

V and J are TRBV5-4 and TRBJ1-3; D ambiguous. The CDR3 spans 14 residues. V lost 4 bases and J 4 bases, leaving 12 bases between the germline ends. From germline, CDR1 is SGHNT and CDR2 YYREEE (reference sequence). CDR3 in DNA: TGTGCCAGCAGCATAGGGATAACGGGAAACACCATATATTTT. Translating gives CASSIGITGNTIYF.

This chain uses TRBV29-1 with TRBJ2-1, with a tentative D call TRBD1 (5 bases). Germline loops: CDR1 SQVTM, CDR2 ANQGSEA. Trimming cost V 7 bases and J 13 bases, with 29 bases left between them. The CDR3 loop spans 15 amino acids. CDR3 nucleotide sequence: TGCAGCGCTTTTTCTCCACAGGCTGGTTCCTTCTCTCAGTTCTTC. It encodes CSAFSPQAGSFSQFF.

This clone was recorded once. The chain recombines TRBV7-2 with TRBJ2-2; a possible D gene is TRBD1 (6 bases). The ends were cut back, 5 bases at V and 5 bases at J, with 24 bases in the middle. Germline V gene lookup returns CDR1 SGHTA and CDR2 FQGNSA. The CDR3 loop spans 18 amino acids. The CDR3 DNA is TGTGCCAGCAGCCCTTTACCCCAGGGGCCCCTGAGTACCGGGGAGCTGTTTTTT. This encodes CASSPLPQGPLSTGELFF.

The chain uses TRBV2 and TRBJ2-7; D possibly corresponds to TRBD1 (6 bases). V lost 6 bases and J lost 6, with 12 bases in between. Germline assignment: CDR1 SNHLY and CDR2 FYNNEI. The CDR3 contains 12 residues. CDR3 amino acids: CASRDSLVEQYF. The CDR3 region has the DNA TGTGCCAGCAGGGACAGTTTGGTCGAGCAGTACTTC. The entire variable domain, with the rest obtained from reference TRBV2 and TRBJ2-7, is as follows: EPEVTQTPSHQVTQMGQEVILRCVPISNHLYFYWYRQILGQKVEFLVSFYNNEISEKSEIFDDQFSVERPDGSNFTLKIRSTKLEDSAMYFCASRDSLVEQYFGPGTRLTVT.

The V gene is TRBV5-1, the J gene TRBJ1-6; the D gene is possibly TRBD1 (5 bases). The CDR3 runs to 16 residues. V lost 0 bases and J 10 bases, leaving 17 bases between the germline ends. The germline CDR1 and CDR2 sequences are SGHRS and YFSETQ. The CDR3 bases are TGCGCCAGCAGCTTGGGGGGGTCTAAAGGGCAGTCACCCCTCCACTTT. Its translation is CASSLGGSKGQSPLHF.